This TCR beta chain was profiled in a study of cytomegalovirus exposure and HLA in healthy donors. The germline CDR1 and CDR2 sequences are MNHEY and SMNVEV (reference sequence). After removal of 7 bases from V and 7 bases from J, the junction contained 8 bases not matched to a gene. CDR3 length equals 14 residues. Both 60 Vbeta primers and 13 Jbeta primers went into the PCR. Generated by immunoSEQ multiplex PCR, the TCRdb table keeps only in-frame clones and is missing some. Among about 180,000 clones, 80% were seen once, and the ten largest hold almost 7%. This chain connects TRBV27 to TRBJ1-1; 11 bases match TRBD1. This sequence originates from a man between 25 and 39 years old in good health and CMV-seropositive. Input material: PBMCs. CDR3 loop: CASKNRGTGGEAFF. CDR3 DNA: TGTGCCAGCAAGAACCGGGGGACAGGGGGTGAAGCTTTCTTT.